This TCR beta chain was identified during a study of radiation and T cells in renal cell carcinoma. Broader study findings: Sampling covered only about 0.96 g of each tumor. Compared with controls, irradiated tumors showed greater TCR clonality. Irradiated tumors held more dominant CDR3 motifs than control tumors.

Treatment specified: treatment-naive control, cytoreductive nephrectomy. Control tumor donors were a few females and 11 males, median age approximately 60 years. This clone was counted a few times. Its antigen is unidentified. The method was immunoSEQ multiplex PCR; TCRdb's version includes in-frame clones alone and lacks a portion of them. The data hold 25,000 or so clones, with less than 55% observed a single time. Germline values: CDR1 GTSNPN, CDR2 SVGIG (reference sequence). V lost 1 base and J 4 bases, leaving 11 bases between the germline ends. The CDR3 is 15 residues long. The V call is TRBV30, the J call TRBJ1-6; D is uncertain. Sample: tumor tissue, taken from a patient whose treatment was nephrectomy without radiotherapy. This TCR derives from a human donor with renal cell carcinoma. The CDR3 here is CAWSGRTRYNSPLHF. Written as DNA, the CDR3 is TGTGCCTGGAGTGGCCGAACACGGTATAATTCACCCCTCCACTTT.